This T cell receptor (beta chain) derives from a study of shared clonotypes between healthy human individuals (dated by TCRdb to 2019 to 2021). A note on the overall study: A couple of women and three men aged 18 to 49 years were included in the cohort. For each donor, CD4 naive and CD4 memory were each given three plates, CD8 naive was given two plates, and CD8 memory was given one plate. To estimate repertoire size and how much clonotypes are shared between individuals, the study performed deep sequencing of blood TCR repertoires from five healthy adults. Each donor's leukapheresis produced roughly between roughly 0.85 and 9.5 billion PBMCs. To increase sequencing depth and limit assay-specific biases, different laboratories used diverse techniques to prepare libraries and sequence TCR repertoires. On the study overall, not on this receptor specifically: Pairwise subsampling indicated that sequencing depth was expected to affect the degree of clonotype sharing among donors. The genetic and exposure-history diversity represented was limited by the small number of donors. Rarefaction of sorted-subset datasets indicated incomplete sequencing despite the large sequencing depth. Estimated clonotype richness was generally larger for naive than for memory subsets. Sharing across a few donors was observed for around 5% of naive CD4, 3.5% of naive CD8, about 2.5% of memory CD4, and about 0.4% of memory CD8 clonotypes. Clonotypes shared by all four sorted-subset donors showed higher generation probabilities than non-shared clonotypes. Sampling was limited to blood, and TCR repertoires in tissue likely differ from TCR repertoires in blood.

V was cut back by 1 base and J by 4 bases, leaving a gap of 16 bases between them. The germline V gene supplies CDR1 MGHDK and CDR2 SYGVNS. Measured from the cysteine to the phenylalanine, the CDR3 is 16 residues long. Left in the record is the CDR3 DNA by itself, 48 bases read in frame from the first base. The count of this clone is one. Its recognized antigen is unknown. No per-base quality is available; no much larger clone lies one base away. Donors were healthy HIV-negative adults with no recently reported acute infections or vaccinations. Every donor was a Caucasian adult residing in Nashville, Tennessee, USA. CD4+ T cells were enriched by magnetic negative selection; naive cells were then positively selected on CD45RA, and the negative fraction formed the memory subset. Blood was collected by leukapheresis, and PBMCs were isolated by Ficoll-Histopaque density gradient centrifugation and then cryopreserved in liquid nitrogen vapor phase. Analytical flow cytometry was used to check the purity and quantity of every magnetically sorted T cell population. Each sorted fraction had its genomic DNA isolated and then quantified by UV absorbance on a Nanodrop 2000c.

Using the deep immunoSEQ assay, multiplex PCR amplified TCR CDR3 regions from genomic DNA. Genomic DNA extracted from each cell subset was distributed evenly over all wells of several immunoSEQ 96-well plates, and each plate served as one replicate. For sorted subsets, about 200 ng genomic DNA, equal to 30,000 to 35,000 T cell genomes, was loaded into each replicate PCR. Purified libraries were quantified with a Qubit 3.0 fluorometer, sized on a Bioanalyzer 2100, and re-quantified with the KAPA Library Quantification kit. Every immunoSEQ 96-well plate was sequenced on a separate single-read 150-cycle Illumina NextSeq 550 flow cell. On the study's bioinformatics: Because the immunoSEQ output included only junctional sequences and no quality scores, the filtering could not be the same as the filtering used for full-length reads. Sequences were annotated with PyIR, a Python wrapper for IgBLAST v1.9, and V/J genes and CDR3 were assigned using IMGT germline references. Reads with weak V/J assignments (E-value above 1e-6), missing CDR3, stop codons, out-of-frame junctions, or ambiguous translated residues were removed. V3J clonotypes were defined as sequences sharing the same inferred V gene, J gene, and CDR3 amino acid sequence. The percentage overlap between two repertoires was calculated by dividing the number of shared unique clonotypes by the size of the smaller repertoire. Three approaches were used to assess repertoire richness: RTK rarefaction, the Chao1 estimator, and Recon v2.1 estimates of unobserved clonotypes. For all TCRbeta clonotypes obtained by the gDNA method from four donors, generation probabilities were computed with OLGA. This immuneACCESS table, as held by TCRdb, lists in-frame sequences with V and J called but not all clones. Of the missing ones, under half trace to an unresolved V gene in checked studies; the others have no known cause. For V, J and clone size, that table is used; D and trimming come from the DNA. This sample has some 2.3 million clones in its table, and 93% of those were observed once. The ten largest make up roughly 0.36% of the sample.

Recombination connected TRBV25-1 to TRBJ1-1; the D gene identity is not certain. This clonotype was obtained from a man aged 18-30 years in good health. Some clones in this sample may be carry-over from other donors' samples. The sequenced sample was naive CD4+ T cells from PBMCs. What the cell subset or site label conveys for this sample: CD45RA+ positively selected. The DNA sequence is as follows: TGTGCCAGCAGTGAATTTCTAATGGCGGAGGGCACTGAAGCTTTCTTT. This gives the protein CASSEFLMAEGTEAFF.